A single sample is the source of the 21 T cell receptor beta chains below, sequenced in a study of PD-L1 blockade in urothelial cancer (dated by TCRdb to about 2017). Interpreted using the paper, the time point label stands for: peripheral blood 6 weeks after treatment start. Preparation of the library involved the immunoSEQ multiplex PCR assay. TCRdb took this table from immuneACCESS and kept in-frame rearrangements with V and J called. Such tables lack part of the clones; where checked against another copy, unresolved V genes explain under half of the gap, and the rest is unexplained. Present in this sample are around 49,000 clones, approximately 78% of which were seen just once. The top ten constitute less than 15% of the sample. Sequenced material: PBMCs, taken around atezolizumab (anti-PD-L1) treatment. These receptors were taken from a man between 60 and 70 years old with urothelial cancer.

CDR3 DNA: TGCAGCGTGAAGGGACAATCGAACACTGAAGCTTTCTTT. Residues: CSVKGQSNTEAFF. The chain links TRBV29-1 to TRBJ1-1; tentative D call: TRBD1 (6 bases). V lost 6 bases, J lost 1 base, and 12 bases lay in between. The germline gives CDR1 SQVTM, CDR2 ANQGSEA. This CDR3 has 13 residues.

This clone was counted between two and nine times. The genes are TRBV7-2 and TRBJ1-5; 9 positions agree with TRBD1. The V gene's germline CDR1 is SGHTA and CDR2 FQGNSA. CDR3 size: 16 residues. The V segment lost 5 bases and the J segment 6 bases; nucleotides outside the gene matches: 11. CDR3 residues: CASSPRTGTGFQPQHF. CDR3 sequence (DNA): TGTGCCAGCAGCCCCCGGACCGGGACAGGGTTTCAGCCCCAGCATTTT.

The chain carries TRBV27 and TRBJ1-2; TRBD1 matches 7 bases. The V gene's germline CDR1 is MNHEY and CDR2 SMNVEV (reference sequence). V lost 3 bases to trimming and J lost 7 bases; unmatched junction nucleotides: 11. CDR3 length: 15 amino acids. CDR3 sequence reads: CASSFKPGTVVGYTF. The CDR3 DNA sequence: TGTGCCAGCAGTTTTAAGCCCGGGACAGTCGTTGGCTACACCTTC.

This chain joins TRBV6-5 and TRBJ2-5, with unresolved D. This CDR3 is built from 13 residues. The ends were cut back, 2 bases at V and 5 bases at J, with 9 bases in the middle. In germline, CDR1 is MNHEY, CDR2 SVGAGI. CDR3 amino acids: CASSYRAVETQYF. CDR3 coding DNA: TGTGCCAGCAGTTACCGCGCTGTGGAGACCCAGTACTTC.

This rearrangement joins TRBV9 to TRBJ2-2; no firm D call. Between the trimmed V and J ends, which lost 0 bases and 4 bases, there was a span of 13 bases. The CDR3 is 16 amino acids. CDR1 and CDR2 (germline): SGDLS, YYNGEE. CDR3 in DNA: TGTGCCAGCAGCGTAGGAGGAAGAAAAGCCACCGGGGAGCTGTTTTTT. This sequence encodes CASSVGGRKATGELFF.

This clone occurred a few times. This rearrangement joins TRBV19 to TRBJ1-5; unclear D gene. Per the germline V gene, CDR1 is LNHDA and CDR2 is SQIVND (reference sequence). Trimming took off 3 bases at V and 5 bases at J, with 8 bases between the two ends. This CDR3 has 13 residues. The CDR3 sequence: CASSMAHDQPQHF. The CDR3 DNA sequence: TGTGCCAGTAGTATGGCCCACGATCAGCCCCAGCATTTT.

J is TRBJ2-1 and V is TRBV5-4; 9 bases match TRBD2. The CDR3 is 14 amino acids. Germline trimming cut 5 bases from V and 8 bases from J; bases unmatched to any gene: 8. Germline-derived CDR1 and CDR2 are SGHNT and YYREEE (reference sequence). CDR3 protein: CASRMTSGYDEQFF. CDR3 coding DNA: TGTGCCAGCAGGATGACTAGCGGTTACGATGAGCAGTTCTTC.

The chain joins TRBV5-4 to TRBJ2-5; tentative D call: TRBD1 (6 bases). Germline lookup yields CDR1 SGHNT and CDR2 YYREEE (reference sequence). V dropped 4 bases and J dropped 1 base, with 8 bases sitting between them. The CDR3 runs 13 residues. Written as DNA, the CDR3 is TGTGCCAGCAGCCGGGACACCCAAGAGACCCAGTACTTC. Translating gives CASSRDTQETQYF.

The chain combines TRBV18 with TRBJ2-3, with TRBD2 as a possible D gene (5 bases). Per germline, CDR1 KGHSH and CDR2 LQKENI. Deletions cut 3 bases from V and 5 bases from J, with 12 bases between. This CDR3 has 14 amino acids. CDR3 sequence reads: CASSPGLAGDTQYF. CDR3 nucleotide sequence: TGTGCCAGCTCACCTGGTCTAGCCGGAGATACGCAGTATTTT.

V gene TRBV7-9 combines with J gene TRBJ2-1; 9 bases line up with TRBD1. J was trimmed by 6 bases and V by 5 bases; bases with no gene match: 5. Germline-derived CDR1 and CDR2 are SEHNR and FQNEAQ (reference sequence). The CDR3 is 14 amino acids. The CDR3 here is CASSRDRASNEQFF. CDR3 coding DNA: TGTGCCAGCAGCCGGGACAGGGCAAGCAATGAGCAGTTCTTC.

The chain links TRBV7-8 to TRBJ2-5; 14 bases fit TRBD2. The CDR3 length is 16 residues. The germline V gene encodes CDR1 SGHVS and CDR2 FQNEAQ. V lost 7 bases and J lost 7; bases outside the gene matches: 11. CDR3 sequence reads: CASIPGTSGSFGTQYF. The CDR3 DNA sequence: TGTGCCAGCATTCCCGGGACTAGCGGGAGTTTTGGGACCCAGTACTTC. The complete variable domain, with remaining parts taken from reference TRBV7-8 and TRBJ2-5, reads GAGVSQSPRYKVAKRGQDVALRCDPISGHVSLFWYQQALGQGPEFLTYFQNEAQLDKSGLPSDRFFAERPEGSVSTLKIQRTQQEDSAVYLCASIPGTSGSFGTQYFGPGTRLLVL.

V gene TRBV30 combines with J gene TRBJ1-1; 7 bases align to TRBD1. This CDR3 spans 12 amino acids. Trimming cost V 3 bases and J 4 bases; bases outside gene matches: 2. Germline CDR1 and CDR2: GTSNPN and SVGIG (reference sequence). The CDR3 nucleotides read TGTGCCTGGAGGGACAGGCGCACTGAAGCTTTCTTT. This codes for CAWRDRRTEAFF.

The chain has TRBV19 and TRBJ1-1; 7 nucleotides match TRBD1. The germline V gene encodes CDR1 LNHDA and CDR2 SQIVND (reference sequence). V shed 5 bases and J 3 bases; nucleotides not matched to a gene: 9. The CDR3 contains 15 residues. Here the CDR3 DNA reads TGTGCCAGTAGTCCTCTCGACAGGGAGGACACTGAAGCTTTCTTT. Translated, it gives CASSPLDREDTEAFF.

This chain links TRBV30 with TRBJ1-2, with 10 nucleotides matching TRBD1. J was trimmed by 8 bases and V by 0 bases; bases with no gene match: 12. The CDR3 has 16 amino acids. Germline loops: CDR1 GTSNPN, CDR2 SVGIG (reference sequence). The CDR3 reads CAWSVTLRDRGGGYTF. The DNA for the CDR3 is TGTGCCTGGAGTGTAACCCTAAGGGACAGGGGCGGAGGCTACACCTTC.

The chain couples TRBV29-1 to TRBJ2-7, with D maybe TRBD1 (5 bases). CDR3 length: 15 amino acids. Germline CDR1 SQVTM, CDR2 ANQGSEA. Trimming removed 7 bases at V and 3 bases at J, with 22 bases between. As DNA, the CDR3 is TGCAGCGCCCCTGGGTGGGGCAGGAGATACTACGAGCAGTACTTC. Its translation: CSAPGWGRRYYEQYF.

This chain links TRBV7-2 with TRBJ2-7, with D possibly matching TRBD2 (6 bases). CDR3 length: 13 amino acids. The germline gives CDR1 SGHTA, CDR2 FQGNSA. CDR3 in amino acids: CAVGGGPRGEQYF. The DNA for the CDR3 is TGTGCGGTCGGAGGAGGGCCACGGGGGGAGCAGTACTTC.

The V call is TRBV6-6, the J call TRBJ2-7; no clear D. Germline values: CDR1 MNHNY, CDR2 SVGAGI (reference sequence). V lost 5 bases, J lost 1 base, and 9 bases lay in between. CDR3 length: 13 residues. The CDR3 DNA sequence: TGTGCCAGCAGTGCGACTGCTTCCTACGAGCAGTACTTC. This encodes CASSATASYEQYF.

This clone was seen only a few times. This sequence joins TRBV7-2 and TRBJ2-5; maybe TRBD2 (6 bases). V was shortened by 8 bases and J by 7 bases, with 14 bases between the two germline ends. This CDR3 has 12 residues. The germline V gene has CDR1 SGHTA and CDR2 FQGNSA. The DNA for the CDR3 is TGTGCCAGCGAGGGACTTCGCGGGACCCAGTACTTC. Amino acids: CASEGLRGTQYF.

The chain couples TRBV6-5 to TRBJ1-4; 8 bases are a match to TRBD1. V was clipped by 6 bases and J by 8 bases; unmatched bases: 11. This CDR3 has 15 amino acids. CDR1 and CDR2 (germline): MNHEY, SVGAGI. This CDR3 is CASRPLTGALEKLFF. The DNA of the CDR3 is TGTGCCAGCAGACCCCTGACAGGGGCGCTAGAAAAACTGTTTTTT.

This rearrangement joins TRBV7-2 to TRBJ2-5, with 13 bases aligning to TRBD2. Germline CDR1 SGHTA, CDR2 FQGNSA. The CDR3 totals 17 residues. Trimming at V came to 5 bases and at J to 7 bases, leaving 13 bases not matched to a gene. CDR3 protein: CASSPGTSGTKVGTQYF. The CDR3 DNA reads TGTGCCAGCAGCCCCGGGACTAGCGGGACCAAGGTTGGGACCCAGTACTTC.

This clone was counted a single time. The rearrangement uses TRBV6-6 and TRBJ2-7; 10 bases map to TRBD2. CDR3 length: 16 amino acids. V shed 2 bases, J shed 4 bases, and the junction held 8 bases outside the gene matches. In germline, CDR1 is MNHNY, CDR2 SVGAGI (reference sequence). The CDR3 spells CASSYPTQRGGYEQYF. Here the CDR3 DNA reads TGTGCCAGCAGTTACCCCACCCAGCGGGGGGGTTACGAGCAGTACTTC.